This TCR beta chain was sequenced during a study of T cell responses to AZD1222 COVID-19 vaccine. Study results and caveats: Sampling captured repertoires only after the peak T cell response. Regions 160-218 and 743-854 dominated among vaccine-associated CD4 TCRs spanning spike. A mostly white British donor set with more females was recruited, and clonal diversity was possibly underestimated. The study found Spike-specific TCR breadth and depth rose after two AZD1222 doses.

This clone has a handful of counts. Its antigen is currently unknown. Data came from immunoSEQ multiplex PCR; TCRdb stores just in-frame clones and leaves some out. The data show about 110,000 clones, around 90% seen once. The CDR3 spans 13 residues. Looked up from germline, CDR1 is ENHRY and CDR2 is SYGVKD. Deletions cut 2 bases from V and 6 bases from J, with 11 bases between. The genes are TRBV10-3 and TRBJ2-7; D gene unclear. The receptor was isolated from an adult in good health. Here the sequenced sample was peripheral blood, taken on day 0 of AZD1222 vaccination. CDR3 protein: CAISEGLGSEQYF. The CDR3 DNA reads TGTGCCATCAGTGAGGGTTTGGGAAGCGAGCAGTACTTC.